The clone carrying this T cell receptor (beta chain) was found a few times. The antigen is unknown. This sample was included in a study of T cell responses to AZD1222 COVID-19 vaccine. Points from the study as a whole: Dominant at 160-218 and 743-854, vaccine-associated CD4 TCRs also spanned spike. Donors were largely white British and mainly female; clonal diversity was possibly underestimated.

Germline CDR1 reads MNHEY; CDR2 reads SVGEGT. V lost 0 bases and J lost 0, with 6 bases in between. This CDR3 region has 15 residues. Only in-frame clones appear in the TCRdb table, and some are missing; sequencing was by immunoSEQ multiplex PCR. The sample lists approximately 180,000 clones, about 91% seen once, with about 8% in the top ten. The TCR comes from an adult in good health. The material sequenced was peripheral blood, taken on day 0 of AZD1222 vaccination. The gene calls are TRBV6-2 or TRBV6-3 and TRBJ1-3; D gene uncertain. For the CDR3, the DNA is TGTGCCAGCAGTTACTCTCCAGGCTCTGGAAACACCATATATTTT. This translates into CASSYSPGSGNTIYF.